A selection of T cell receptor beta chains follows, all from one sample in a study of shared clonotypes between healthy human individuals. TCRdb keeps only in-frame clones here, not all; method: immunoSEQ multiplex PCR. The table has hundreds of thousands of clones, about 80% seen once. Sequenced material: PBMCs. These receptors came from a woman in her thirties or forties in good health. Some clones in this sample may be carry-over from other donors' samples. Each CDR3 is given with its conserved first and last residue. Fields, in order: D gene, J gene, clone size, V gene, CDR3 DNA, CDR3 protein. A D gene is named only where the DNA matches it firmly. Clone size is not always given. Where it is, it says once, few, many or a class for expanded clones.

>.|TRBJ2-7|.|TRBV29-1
TGCAGCGTTGAACTAACCCGGGGCGGGTCTTACGAGCAGTACTTC
CSVELTRGGSYEQYF
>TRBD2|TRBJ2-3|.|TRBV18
TGTGCCAGCTCACCAGCTAGCGGGAGGGTTGCTGATACGCAGTATTTT
CASSPASGRVADTQYF
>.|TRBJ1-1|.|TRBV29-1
TGCAGCGTTGGGGGGGCCATGGGTTGGACCACTGAAGCTTTCTTT
CSVGGAMGWTTEAFF
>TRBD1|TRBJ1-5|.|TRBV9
TGTGCCAGACGACAGGGGGTTTTCAATCAGCCCCAGCATTTT
CARRQGVFNQPQHF
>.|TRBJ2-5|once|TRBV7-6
TGTGCCAGCAGCTTACCGCCACAAGAGACCCAGTACTTC
CASSLPPQETQYF
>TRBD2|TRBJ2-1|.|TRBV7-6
TGTGCCAGCAGCATAGGACTAGCGGACTCCTACAATGAGCAGTTCTTC
CASSIGLADSYNEQFF
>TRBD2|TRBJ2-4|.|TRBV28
TGTGCCAGCACTCTCTCCCGGGGGGTAAACATTCAGTACTTC
CASTLSRGVNIQYF
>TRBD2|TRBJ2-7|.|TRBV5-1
TGCGCCAGCAGCCACTCAGGGCTAGCGGGTCGAACGAGCTCCTACGAGCAGTACTTC
CASSHSGLAGRTSSYEQYF
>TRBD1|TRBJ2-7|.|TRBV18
TGTGCCAGCTCACCGAGACAGGGTAGGACCTACGAGCAGTACTTC
CASSPRQGRTYEQYF
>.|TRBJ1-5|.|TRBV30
TGTGCCTGGAGTAGGGGGGATTATCAGCCCCAGCATTTT
CAWSRGDYQPQHF
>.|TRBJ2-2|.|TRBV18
TGTGCCAGCTCACCAAGCGGCGCGAACACCGGGGAGCTGTTTTTT
CASSPSGANTGELFF
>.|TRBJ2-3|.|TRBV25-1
TGTGCCAGCAGTGAAGGGTGGGCGGGCACAGATACGCAGTATTTT
CASSEGWAGTDTQYF
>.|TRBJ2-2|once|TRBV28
TGTGCCAGCAGTATCCCGGGGGTTGGAAAAACCGGGGAGCTGTTTTTT
CASSIPGVGKTGELFF
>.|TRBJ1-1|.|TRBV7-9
TGTGCCAGCAGCATCCCCCAGGGAAACACTGAAGCTTTCTTT
CASSIPQGNTEAFF
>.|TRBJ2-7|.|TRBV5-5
TGTGCCAGCAGCTTGTGGGACTACGAGCAGTACTTC
CASSLWDYEQYF
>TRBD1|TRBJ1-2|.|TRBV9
TGTGCCAGCAGCGTTGACCGACAGGGTCGCTATGGCTACACCTTC
CASSVDRQGRYGYTF
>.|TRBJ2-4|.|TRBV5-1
TGCGCCAGCAGCGTGGGGGGCCGCAAAAACATTCAGTACTTC
CASSVGGRKNIQYF
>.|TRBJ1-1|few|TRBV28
TGTGCCAGCAGTGTGGGACAAATGAACACTGAAGCTTTCTTT
CASSVGQMNTEAFF
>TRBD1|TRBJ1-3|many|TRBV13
TGTGCCAGCAGCCGAGACAGGGTCAACACCATATATTTT
CASSRDRVNTIYF
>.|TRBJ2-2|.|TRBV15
TGTGCCACCAGCAGAGGCAGGAACACCGGGGAGCTGTTTTTT
CATSRGRNTGELFF
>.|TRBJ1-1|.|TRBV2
TGTGCCAGCAGTGAATACACTGAAGCTCTCTTT
CASSEYTEALF
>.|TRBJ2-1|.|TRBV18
TGTGCCAGCTCACCCATAGGTCGCAATGAGCAGTTCTTC
CASSPIGRNEQFF
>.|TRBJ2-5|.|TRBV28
TGTGCCAGCAGTTTCGGCAGTTGGTACCAAGAGACCCAGTACTTC
CASSFGSWYQETQYF
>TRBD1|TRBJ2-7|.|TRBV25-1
TGTGCCAGCAGTGAATATTCGTATTGGACAGGGCCCAGCGAGCAGTACTTC
CASSEYSYWTGPSEQYF
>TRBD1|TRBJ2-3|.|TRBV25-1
TGTGCCAGCAGTGAATGGTCGGACAGGGTTTATGGGGATACGCAGTATTTT
CASSEWSDRVYGDTQYF
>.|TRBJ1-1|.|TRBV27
TGTGCCACCAGTCAAGACACTGAAGCTTTCTTT
CATSQDTEAFF
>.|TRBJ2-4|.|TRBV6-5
TGTGCCAGCAGTTATGACCGAACGAGCAAAAACATTCAGTACTTC
CASSYDRTSKNIQYF
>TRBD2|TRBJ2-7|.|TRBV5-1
TGCGCCAGCAGCTTGGATGGGACTAGCGACGAGCAGTACTTC
CASSLDGTSDEQYF
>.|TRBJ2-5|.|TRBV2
TGTGCCAGCAGTGCTGTCTGGCCGTACCAAGAGACCCAGTACTTC
CASSAVWPYQETQYF
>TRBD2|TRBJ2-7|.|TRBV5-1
TGCGCCAGCAGCCCTAGCGGGAGTACCTACGAGCAGTACTTC
CASSPSGSTYEQYF
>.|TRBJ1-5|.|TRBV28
TGTGCCAGCAGTTTATCCGGCCAGCCCCAGCATTTT
CASSLSGQPQHF
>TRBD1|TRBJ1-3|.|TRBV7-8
TGTGCCAGCAGTAGCCCGGGGACAGGGACTGGAAACACCATATATTTT
CASSSPGTGTGNTIYF
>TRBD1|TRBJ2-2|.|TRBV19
TGTGCCAGTAGTAGACAGGGCTCCGGGGAGCTGTTTTTT
CASSRQGSGELFF